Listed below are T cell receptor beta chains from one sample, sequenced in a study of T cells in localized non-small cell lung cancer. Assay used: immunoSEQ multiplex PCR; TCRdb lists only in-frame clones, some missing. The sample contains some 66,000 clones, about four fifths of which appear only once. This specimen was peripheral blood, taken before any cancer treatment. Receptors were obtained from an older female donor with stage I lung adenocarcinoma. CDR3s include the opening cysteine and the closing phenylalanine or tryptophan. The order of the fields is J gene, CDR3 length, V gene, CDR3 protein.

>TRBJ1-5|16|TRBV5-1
CASSLGAGGPNQPQHF
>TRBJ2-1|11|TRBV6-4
CASSATVTQFF
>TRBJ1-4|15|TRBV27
CASSRGPTSREKLFF
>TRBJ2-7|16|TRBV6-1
CASSGGGQGASYEQYF
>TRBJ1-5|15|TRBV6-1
CASSEVVGRGQPQHF
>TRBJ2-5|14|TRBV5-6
CASSPQGLRETQYF
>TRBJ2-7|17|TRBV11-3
CASSLYLSGSQSYEQYF
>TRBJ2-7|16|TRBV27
CASSPLGTSGSYEQYF
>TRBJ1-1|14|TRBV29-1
CSVAAVLGGAEAFF
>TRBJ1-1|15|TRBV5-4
CASSLGTGMGMVAFF